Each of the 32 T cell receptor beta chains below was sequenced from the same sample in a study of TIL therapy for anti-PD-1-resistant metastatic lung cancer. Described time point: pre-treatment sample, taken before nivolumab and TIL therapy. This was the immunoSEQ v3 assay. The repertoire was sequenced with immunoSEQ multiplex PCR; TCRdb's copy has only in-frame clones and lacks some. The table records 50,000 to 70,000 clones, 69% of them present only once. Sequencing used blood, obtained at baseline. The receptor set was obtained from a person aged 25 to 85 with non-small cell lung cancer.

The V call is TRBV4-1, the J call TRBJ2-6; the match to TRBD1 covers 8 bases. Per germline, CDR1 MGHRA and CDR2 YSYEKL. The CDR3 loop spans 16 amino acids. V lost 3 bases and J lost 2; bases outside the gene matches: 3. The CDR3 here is CASSQSRGPGANVLTF. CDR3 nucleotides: TGCGCCAGCAGCCAGTCCAGGGGGCCTGGGGCCAACGTCCTGACTTTC.

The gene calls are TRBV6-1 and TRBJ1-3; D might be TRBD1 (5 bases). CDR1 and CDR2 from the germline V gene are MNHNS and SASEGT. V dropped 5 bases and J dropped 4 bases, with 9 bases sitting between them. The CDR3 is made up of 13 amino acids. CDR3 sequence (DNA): TGTGCCAGCAGTTGGGACTACGGAAACACCATATATTTT. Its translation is CASSWDYGNTIYF.

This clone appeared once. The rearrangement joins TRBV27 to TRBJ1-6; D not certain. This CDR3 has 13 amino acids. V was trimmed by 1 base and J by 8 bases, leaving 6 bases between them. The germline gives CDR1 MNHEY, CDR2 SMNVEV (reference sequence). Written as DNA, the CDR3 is TGTGCCAGCAGTTTATACTTTGATTCACCCCTCCACTTT. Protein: CASSLYFDSPLHF.

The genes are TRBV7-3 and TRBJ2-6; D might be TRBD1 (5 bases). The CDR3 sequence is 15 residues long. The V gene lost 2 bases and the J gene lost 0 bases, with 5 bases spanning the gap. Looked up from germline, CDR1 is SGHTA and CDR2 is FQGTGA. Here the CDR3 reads CASSLDSSGANVLTF. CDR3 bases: TGTGCCAGCAGCTTAGACAGCTCTGGGGCCAACGTCCTGACTTTC.

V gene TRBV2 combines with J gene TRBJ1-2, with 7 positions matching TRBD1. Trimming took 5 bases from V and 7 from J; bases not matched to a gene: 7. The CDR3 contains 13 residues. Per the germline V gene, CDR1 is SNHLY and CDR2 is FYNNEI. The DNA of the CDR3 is TGTGCCAGCAGTCGACAGGGTCTACGTGGCTACACCTTC. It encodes CASSRQGLRGYTF.

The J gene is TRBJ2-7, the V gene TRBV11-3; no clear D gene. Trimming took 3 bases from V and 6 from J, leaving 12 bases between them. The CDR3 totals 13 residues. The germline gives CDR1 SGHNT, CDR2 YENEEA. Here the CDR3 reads CASSFSETSEQYF. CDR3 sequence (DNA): TGTGCCAGCAGCTTCAGCGAGACTTCCGAGCAGTACTTC.

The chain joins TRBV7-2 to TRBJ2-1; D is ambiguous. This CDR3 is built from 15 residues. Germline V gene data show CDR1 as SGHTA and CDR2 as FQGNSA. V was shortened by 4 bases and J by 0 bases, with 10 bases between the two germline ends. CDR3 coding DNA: TGTGCCAGCAGCTCGGACGTGAGCTCCTACAATGAGCAGTTCTTC. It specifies CASSSDVSSYNEQFF.

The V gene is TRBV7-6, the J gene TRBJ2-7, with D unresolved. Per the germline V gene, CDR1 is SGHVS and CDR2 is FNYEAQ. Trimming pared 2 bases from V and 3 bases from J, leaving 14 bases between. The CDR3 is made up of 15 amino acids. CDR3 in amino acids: CASSLRGVGIYEQYF. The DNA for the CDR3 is TGTGCCAGCAGCTTACGAGGCGTGGGCATCTACGAGCAGTACTTC.

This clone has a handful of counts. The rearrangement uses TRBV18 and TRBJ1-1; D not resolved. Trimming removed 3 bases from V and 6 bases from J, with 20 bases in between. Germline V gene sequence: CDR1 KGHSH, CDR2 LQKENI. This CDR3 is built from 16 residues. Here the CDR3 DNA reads TGTGCCAGCTCACCCCAACCCGTTAGAGAAAAGCCTGAAGCTTTCTTT. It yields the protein CASSPQPVREKPEAFF.

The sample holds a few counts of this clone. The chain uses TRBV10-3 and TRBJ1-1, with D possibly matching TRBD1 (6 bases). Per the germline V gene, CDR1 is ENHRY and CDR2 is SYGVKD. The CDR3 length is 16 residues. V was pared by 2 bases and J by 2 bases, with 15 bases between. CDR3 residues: CAISERQELRNTEAFF. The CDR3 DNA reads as TGTGCCATCAGTGAGCGACAGGAATTACGAAACACTGAAGCTTTCTTT.

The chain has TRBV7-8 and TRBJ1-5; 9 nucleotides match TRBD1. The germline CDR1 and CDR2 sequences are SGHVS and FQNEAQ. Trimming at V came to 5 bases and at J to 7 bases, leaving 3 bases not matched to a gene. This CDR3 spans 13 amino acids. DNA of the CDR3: TGTGCCAGCAGCAGGACAGGGGTCCAGCCCCAGCATTTT. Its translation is CASSRTGVQPQHF. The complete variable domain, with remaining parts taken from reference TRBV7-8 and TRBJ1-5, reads GAGVSQSPRYKVAKRGQDVALRCDPISGHVSLFWYQQALGQGPEFLTYFQNEAQLDKSGLPSDRFFAERPEGSVSTLKIQRTQQEDSAVYLCASSRTGVQPQHFGDGTRLSIL.

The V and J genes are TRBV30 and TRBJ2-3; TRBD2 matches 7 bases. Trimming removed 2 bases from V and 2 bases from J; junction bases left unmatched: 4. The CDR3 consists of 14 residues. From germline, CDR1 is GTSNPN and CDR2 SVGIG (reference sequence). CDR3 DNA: TGTGCCTGGAGTCCCAAGCGGGACACAGATACGCAGTATTTT. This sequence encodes CAWSPKRDTDTQYF. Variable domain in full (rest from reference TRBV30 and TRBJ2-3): SQTIHQWPATLVQPVGSPLSLECTVEGTSNPNLYWYRQAAGRGLQLLFYSVGIGQISSEVPQNLSASRPQDRQFILSSKKLLLSDSGFYLCAWSPKRDTDTQYFGPGTRLTVL.

CDR3 sequence (DNA): TGTGCCAGCAGTCCGACTAGCGCAACTCACACAGATACGCAGTATTTT. Its protein is CASSPTSATHTDTQYF. The chain links TRBV28 to TRBJ2-3; 8 nucleotides match TRBD2. The J segment lost 2 bases and the V segment lost 5 bases, leaving 9 bases of the junction unmatched. The CDR3 is 16 amino acids. Germline V CDR1 and CDR2: MDHEN, SYDVKM.

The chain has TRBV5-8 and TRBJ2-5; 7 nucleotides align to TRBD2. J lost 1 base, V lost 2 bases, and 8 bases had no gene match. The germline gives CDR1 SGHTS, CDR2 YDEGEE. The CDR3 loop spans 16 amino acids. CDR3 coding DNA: TGTGCCAGCAGCTTACTTGGAAGCGGGGTCCAAGAGACCCAGTACTTC. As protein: CASSLLGSGVQETQYF.

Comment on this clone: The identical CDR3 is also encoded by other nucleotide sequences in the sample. CDR3 nucleotides: TGTGCCAGCAGCCCCGACCTTCCCGGTGGTCAGCCCCAGCATTTT. The encoded protein is CASSPDLPGGQPQHF. The chain joins TRBV7-8 to TRBJ1-5; D not certain. Trimming pared 5 bases from V and 6 bases from J, leaving 17 bases between. Germline lookup yields CDR1 SGHVS and CDR2 FQNEAQ. This CDR3 spans 15 amino acids.

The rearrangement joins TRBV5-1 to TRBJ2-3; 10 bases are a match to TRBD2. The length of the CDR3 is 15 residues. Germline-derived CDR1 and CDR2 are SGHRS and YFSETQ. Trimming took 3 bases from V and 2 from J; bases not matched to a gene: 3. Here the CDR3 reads CASSSLAGVTDTQYF. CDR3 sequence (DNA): TGCGCCAGCAGCTCTCTAGCGGGGGTCACAGATACGCAGTATTTT.

CDR3 DNA: TGTGCCAGCAGCGGAGGGGGGGACGACAATGAGCAGTTCTTC. Protein sequence: CASSGGGDDNEQFF. This chain joins TRBV7-2 and TRBJ2-1, with a possible D match to TRBD2 (7 bases). This CDR3 region has 14 residues. Trimming pared 5 bases from V and 5 bases from J, leaving 13 bases between. Per germline, CDR1 SGHTA and CDR2 FQGNSA.

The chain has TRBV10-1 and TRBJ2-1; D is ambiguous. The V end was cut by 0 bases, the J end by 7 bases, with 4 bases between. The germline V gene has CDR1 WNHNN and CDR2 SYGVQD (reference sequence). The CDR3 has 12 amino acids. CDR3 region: CASSESWNEQFF. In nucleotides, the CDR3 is TGCGCCAGCAGTGAGTCCTGGAATGAGCAGTTCTTC.

The CDR3 region is CAWSAKGGAWQFF. The DNA for the CDR3 is TGTGCCTGGAGCGCTAAGGGCGGTGCCTGGCAGTTCTTC. This chain uses TRBV30 with TRBJ2-1; D ambiguous. CDR3 length: 13 amino acids. From germline, CDR1 is GTSNPN and CDR2 SVGIG (reference sequence). The ends were cut back, 3 bases at V and 12 bases at J, with 18 bases in the middle.

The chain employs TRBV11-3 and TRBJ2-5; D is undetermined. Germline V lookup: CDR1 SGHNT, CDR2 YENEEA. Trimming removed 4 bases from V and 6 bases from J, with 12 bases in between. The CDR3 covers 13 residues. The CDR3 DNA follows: TGTGCCAGCAGCTCTGAACGCGCGCAGACCCAGTACTTC. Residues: CASSSERAQTQYF.

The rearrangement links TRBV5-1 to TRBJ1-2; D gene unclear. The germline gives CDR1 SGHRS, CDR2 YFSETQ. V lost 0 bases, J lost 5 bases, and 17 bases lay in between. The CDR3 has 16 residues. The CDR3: CASSLGGGRLNYGYTF. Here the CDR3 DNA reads TGCGCCAGCAGCTTGGGAGGCGGCAGATTGAATTATGGCTACACCTTC.

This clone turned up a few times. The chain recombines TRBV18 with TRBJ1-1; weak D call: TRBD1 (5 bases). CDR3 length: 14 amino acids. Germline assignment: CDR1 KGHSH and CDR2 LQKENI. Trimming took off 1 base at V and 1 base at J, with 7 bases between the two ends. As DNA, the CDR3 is TGTGCCAGCTCACCACGGGACGGGAACACTGAAGCTTTCTTT. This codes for CASSPRDGNTEAFF.

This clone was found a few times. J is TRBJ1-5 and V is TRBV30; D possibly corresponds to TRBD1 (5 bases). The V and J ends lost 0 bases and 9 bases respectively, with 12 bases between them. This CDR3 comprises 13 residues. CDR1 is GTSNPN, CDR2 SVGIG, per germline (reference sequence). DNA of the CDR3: TGTGCCTGGAGTGTAATTCATGGGGGGCCCCAGCATTTT. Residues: CAWSVIHGGPQHF.

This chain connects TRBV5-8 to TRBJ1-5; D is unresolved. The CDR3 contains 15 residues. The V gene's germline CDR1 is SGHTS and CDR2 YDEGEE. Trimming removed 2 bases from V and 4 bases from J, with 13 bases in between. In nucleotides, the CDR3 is TGTGCCAGCAGCTTCAGAGGGTTAGGGAATCAGCCCCAGCATTTT. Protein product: CASSFRGLGNQPQHF.

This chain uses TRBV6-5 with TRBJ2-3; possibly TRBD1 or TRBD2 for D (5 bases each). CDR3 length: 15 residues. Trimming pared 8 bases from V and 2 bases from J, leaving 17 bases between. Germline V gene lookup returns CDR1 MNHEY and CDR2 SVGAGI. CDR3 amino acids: CASSNGGYYTDTQYF. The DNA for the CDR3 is TGTGCCAGCTCTAATGGGGGATACTACACAGATACGCAGTATTTT.

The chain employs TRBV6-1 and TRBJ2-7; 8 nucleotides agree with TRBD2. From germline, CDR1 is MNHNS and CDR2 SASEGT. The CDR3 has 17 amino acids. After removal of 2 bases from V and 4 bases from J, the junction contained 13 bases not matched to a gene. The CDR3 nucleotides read TGTGCCAGCAGTGAACCCCTTAACGGGGGGGCATTATACGAGCAGTACTTC. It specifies CASSEPLNGGALYEQYF.

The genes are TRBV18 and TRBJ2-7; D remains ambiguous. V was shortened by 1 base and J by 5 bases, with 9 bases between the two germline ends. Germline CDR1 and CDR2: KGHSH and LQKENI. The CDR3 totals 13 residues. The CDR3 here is CASSPQPENEQYF. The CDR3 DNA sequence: TGTGCCAGCTCACCACAGCCGGAGAACGAGCAGTACTTC.

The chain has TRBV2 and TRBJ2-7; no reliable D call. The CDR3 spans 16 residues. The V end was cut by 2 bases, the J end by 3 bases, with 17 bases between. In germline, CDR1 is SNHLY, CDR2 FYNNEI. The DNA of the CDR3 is TGTGCCAGCAGTGAATCCCGGTGGGTGGACGGCTACGAGCAGTACTTC. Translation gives CASSESRWVDGYEQYF.

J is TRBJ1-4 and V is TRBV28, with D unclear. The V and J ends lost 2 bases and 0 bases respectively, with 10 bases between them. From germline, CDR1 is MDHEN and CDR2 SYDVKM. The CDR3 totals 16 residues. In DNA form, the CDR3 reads TGTGCCAGCAGTTTAGGCCGACGGGCAACTAATGAAAAACTGTTTTTT. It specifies CASSLGRRATNEKLFF.

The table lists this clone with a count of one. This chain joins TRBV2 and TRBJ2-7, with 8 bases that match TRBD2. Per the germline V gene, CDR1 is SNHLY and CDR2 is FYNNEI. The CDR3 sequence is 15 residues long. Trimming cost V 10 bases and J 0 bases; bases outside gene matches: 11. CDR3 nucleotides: TGTGCCACCTCGGTGGGGACTAGGAGCTCCTACGAGCAGTACTTC. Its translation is CATSVGTRSSYEQYF.

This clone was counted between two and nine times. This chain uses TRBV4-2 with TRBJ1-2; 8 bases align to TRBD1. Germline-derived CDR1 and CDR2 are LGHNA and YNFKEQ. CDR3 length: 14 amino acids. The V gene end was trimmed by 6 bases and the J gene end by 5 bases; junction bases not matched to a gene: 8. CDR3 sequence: CASSQPQGAYGYTF. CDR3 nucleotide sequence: TGTGCCAGCAGTCAGCCCCAGGGGGCGTATGGCTACACCTTC.

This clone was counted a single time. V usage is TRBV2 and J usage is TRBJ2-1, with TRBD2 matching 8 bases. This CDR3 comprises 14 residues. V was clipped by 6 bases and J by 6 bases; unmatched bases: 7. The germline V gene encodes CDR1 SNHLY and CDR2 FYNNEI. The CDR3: CASSPESGGNEQFF. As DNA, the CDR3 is TGTGCCAGCAGCCCCGAAAGCGGGGGCAATGAGCAGTTCTTC.